This paragraph reports one T cell receptor (beta chain). This record comes from a study of control samples from healthy donors and cancer patients. The CDR3 runs 15 residues. V lost 4 bases, J lost 0 bases, and 10 bases lay in between. Germline-derived CDR1 and CDR2 are MNHEY and SMNVEV (reference sequence). TCRdb's copy holds only in-frame clones and misses some; the assay was immunoSEQ multiplex PCR. The sample shows about 61,000 clones, 90% of them seen only once. The rearrangement uses TRBV27 and TRBJ1-3; TRBD1 might be the D (5 bases). The sample taken for sequencing was PBMCs. This clonotype was sampled from a man between 60 and 70 years old with colorectal cancer. The chain's CDR3 is CASSSRGLSGNTIYF. The CDR3 DNA is TGTGCCAGCAGTTCTAGGGGCCTCTCTGGAAACACCATATATTTT.